This T cell receptor (beta chain) was sequenced during a study of cytomegalovirus exposure and HLA in healthy donors. PCR involved 60 Vbeta and 13 Jbeta primers. The table came from immunoSEQ multiplex PCR; TCRdb's copy has only in-frame clones and leaves some out. Found here are 85,000 to 100,000 clones, 84% of them singletons; the top ten hold approximately 5.6%. On this clone: The antigen is unknown.

General study results and limits: Reported findings show TCR beta sequences accurately forecast HLA-A and HLA-B alleles in most subjects.

The CDR3 is 14 amino acids. In germline, CDR1 is SGHDT, CDR2 YYEEEE. V lost 5 bases, J lost 6 bases, and 8 bases stayed unmatched. The sequencing sample was made of PBMCs. This chain links TRBV5-6 with TRBJ2-7; 10 bases are shared with TRBD1. This sequence originates from a young woman in good health and CMV-seropositive. The CDR3 DNA follows: TGTGCCAGCAGGTTGACAGGGGGCCAAGGCGAGCAGTACTTC. Its translation: CASRLTGGQGEQYF.